This T cell receptor beta chain was recovered during a study of shared clonotypes between healthy human individuals. Splitting of CD4+ cells produced CD45RA+ naive and CD45RA-negative memory subsets. This table comes from immunoSEQ multiplex PCR, and its TCRdb copy is limited to in-frame clones, with some not included. The sample includes approximately 1,000,000 clones, around three quarters of them seen just once. This clone was observed a handful of times. The sample comprised memory CD4+ T cells from PBMCs. Subset denoted: CD45RA-negative fraction. This TCR was recovered from a man aged 18 to 30 in good health. Some clones in this sample may be carry-over from other donors' samples.

CDR3 region: CASQRRGTSNQPQHF. The CDR3 bases are TGTGCCAGCCAGCGGAGGGGAACTAGCAATCAGCCCCAGCATTTT. This chain connects TRBV2 to TRBJ1-5; a weak D match, TRBD1 (5 bases). This CDR3 contains 15 residues. Germline CDR1 reads SNHLY; CDR2 reads FYNNEI. With 8 bases removed from V and 0 bases from J, the gap between germline ends came to 14 bases.